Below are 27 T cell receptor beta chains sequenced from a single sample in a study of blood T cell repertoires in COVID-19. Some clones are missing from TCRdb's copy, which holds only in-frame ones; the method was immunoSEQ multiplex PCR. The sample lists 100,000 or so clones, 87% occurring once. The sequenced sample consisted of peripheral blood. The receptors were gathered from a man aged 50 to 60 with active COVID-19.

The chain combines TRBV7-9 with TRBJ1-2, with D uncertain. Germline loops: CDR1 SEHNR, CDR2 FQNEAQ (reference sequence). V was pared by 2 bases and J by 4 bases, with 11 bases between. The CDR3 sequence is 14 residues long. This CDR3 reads CASSLNGRFYGYTF. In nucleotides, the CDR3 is TGTGCCAGCAGCTTAAATGGGAGGTTCTATGGCTACACCTTC.

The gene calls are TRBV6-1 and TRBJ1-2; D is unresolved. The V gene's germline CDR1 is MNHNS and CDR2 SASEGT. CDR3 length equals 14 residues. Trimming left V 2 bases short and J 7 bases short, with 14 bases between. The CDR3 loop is CASSEREGGGGYTF. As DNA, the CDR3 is TGTGCCAGCAGTGAACGAGAAGGAGGTGGTGGCTACACCTTC.

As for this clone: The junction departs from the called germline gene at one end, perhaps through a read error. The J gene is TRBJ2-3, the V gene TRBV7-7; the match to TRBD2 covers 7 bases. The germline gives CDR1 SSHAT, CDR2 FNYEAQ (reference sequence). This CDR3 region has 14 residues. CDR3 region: CASSLGTSADTQYF. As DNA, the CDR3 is TGTGCTAGCAGCTTAGGTACTAGCGCAGATACGCAGTATTTT.

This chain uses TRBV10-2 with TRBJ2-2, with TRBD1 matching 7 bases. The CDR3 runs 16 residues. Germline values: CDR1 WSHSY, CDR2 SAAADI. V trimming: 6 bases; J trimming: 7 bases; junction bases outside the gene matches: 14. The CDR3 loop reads CASSEGTAKFFGELFF. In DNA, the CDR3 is TGCGCCAGCAGCGAAGGGACAGCAAAGTTTTTCGGGGAGCTGTTTTTT.

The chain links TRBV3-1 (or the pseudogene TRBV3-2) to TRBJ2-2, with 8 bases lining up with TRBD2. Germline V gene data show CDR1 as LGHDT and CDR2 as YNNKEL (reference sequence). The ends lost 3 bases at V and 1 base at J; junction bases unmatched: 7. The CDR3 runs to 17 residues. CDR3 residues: CASSQGFSGGNTGELFF. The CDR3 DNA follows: TGTGCCAGCAGCCAGGGGTTCAGCGGGGGGAACACCGGGGAGCTGTTTTTT.

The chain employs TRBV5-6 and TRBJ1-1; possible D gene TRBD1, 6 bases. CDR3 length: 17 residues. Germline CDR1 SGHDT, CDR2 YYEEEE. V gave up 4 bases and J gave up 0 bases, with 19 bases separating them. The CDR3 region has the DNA TGTGCCAGCAGCCCAAGAACCTTCAGGGGACTGAACACTGAAGCTTTCTTT. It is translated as CASSPRTFRGLNTEAFF.

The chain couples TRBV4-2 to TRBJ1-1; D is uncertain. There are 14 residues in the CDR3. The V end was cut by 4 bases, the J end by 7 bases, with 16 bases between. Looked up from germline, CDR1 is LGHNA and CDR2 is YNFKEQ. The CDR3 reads CASSPMLVKSEAFF. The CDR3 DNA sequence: TGTGCCAGCAGCCCGATGCTGGTAAAGAGTGAAGCTTTCTTT.

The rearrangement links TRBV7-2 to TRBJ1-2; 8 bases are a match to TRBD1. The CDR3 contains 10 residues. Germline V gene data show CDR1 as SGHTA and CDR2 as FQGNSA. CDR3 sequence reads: CASGTGGYTF. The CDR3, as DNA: TGTGCTTCCGGGACAGGTGGCTACACCTTC.

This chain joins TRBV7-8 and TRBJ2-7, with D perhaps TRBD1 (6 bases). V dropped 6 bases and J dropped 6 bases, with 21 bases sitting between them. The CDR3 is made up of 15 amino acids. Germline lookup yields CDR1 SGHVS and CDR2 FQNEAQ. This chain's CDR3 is CASSFYPGQPLEQYF. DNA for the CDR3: TGTGCCAGCAGTTTCTACCCCGGACAGCCTCTCGAGCAGTACTTC.

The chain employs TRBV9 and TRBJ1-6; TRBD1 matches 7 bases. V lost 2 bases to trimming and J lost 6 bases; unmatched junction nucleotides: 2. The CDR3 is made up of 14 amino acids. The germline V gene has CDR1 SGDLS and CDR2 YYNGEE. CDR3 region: CASSVAGGNSPLHF. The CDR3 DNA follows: TGTGCCAGCAGCGTGGCAGGGGGTAATTCACCCCTCCACTTT.

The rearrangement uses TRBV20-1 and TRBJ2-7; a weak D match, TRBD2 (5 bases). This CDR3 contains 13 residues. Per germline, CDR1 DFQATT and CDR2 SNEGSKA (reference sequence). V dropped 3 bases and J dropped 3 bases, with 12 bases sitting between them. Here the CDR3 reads CSASTGSHYEQYF. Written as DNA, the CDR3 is TGCAGTGCTAGTACGGGATCACACTACGAGCAGTACTTC.

CDR3 residues: CAISPRGQDEQFF. The CDR3 nucleotides read TGTGCCATCAGTCCGCGGGGTCAAGATGAGCAGTTCTTC. The rearrangement links TRBV10-3 to TRBJ2-1; TRBD2 might be the D (6 bases). The CDR3 spans 13 residues. V lost 5 bases and J 8 bases, leaving 13 bases between the germline ends. Germline CDR1 is ENHRY and CDR2 is SYGVKD.

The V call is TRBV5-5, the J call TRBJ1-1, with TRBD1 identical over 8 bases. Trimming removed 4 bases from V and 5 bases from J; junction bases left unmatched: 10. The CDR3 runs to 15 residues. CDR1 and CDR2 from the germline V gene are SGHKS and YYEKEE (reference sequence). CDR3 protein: CASSRRGQAGTEAFF. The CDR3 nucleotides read TGTGCCAGCAGCCGGAGGGGACAGGCGGGGACTGAAGCTTTCTTT.

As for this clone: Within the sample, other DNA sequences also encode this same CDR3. The CDR3 protein is CASSSGYEQYF. CDR3 DNA sequence: TGTGCCAGCAGCTCGGGCTACGAGCAGTACTTC. The V gene is TRBV12-3 or TRBV12-4, the J gene TRBJ2-7, with D uncertain. V dropped 6 bases and J dropped 3 bases, with 6 bases sitting between them. The CDR3 consists of 11 residues.

CDR3 DNA: TGTGCCACCAGCTTACGGGGGGACGGCTTTTACGAGCAGTACTTC. Its translation: CATSLRGDGFYEQYF. The V gene is TRBV15, the J gene TRBJ2-7; 7 nucleotides agree with TRBD2. Unmatched junction bases numbered 11, after V lost 5 bases and J lost 4 bases. The CDR3 runs to 15 residues. Germline CDR1 LNHNV, CDR2 YYDKDF (reference sequence).

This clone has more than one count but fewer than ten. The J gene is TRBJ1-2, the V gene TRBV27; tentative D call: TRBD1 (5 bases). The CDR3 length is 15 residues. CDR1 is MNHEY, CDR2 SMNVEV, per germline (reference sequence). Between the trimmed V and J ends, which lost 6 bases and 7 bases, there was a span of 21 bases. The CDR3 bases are TGTGCCAGCAGACCTAGGGACTTTGTTGGGGGTGGCTACACCTTC. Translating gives CASRPRDFVGGGYTF.

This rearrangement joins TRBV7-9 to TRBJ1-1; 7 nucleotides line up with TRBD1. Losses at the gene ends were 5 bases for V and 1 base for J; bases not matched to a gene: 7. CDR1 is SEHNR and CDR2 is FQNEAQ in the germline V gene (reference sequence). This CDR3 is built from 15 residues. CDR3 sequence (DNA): TGTGCCAGCAGCACAGACGACAGGGCGAACACTGAAGCTTTCTTT. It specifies CASSTDDRANTEAFF.

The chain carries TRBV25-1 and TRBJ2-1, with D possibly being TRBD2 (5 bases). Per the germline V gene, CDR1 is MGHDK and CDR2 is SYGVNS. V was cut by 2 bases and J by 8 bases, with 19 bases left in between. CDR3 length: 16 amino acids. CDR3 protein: CASSEGMTRLRDEQFF. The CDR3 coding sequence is TGTGCCAGCAGTGAAGGGATGACTCGACTGCGGGATGAGCAGTTCTTC. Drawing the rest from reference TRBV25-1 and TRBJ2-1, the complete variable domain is EADIYQTPRYLVIGTGKKITLECSQTMGHDKMYWYQQDPGMELHLIHYSYGVNSTEKGDLSSESTVSRIRTEHFPLTLESARPSHTSQYLCASSEGMTRLRDEQFFGPGTRLTVL.

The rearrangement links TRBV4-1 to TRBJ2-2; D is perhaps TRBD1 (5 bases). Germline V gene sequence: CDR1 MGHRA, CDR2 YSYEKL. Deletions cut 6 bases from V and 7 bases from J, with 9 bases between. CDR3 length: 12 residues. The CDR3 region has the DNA TGCGCCAGCAGGGGGCGAGGCGGGGAGCTGTTTTTT. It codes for CASRGRGGELFF.

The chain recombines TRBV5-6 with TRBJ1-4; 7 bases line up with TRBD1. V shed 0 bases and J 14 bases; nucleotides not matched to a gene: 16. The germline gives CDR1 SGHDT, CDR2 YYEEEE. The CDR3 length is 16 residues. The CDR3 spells CASSLAEDRAYNYLFF. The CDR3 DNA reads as TGTGCCAGCAGCTTGGCCGAAGACAGGGCCTATAATTATCTGTTTTTT.

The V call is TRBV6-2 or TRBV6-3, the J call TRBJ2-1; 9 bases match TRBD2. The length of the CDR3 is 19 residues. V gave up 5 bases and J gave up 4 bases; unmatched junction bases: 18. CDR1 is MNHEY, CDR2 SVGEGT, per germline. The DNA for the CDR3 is TGTGCCAGCAGTGGTGTTAGCGGGGGATTTTTTACCGCTTACAATGAGCAGTTCTTC. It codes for CASSGVSGGFFTAYNEQFF.

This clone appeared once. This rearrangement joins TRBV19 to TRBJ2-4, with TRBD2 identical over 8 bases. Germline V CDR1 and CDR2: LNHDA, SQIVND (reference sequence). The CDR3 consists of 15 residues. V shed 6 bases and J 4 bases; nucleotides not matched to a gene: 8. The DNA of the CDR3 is TGTGCCAGTAGGCTCAGCCGGGGGGGGAAAAACATTCAGTACTTC. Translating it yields CASRLSRGGKNIQYF.

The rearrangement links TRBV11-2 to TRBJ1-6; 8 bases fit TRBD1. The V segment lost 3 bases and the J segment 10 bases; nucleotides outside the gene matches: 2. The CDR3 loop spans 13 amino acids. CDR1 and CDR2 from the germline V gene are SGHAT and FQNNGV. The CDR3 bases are TGTGCCAGCAGCTTGACAGGGGTGTCACCCCTCCACTTT. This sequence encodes CASSLTGVSPLHF.

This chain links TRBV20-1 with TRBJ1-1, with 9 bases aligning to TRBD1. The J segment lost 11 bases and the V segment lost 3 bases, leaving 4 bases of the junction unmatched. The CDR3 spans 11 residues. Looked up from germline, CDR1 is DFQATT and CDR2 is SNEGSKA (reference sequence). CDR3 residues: CSARGTGLAFF. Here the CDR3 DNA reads TGCAGTGCTAGGGGGACAGGGTTGGCTTTCTTT.

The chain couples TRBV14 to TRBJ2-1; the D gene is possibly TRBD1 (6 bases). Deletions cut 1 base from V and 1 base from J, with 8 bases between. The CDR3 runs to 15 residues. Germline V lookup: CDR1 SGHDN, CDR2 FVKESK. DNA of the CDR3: TGTGCCAGCAGCCAAGGAGGACAGTCCTACAATGAGCAGTTCTTC. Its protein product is CASSQGGQSYNEQFF.

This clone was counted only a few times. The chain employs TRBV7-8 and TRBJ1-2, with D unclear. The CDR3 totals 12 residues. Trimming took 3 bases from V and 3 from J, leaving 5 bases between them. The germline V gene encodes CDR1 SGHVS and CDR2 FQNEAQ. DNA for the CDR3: TGTGCCAGCAGCTTCGGGGACTATGGCTACACCTTC. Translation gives CASSFGDYGYTF.

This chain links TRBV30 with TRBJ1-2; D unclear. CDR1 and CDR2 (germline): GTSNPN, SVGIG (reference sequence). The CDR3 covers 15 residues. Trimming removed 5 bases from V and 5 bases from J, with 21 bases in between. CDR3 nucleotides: TGTGCCTGGGCGACAAGGACCCTTTCGGGGTATGGCTACACCTTC. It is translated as CAWATRTLSGYGYTF. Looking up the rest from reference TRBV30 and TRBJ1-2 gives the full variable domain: SQTIHQWPATLVQPVGSPLSLECTVEGTSNPNLYWYRQAAGRGLQLLFYSVGIGQISSEVPQNLSASRPQDRQFILSSKKLLLSDSGFYLCAWATRTLSGYGYTFGSGTRLTVV.